These T cell receptor beta chains were read from a single sample in a study of blood T cell repertoires in COVID-19. Using immunoSEQ multiplex PCR, the repertoire was profiled, and TCRdb retains in-frame clones only, with some absent. The sample records approximately 13,000 clones, 75% to 90% being singletons. Sequencing was done on a sample of peripheral blood. Receptors originate from a man between 45 and 60 years old with active COVID-19. Each CDR3 is given without its conserved first and last residue. Each record gives: J gene, clone size, V gene, CDR3 protein. A clone size is listed for some rows: how often the clone was seen (once, few, many), or a class if it is expanded.

TRBJ2-5 | NA | TRBV20-1 | SASVSGLKTQY
TRBJ2-2 | once | TRBV18 | ASSPRSLAGAPGTGELF
TRBJ2-6 | NA | TRBV9 | ASSVETGSGANVLT
TRBJ1-2 | NA | TRBV28 | ASSLSRTGWNYGYT
TRBJ1-5 | NA | TRBV11-2 | ASSAGQGGSQPQH
TRBJ1-6 | NA | TRBV5-5 | ASSLEQNSPLH
TRBJ1-3 | NA | TRBV5-5 | ASSLFRDSGNTIY
TRBJ2-6 | NA | TRBV4-2 | ASSQGHLSGANVLT
TRBJ1-1 | NA | TRBV2 | ASDGGVSEAF
TRBJ1-4 | NA | TRBV5-1 | ASSLGPGQGANEKLF
TRBJ1-1 | NA | TRBV5-1 | ASCCLLGDYDTEAF
TRBJ1-1 | NA | TRBV24-1 | ATSEGGVSLGISEAF
TRBJ2-7 | NA | TRBV6-5 | ASSATGGYEQY
TRBJ1-2 | NA | TRBV7-2 | ASSPQTAYGYT
TRBJ2-2 | NA | TRBV5-1 | ASSLAGGTGELF
TRBJ2-7 | NA | TRBV4-2 | ASSQLTTELPYEQY
TRBJ1-2 | NA | TRBV7-8 | ASSLGQNYGYT